This entry concerns a single T cell receptor beta chain. Antigen unknown. Profiling relied on immunoSEQ multiplex PCR, and the TCRdb table lists in-frame clones only, not all of them. The sample records some 120,000 clones, roughly 89% being singletons. Donors came from a validation cohort of 90 to 150 subjects, distinct from the first 666-subject cohort. These data belong to a study of cytomegalovirus exposure and HLA in healthy donors. Study-level results: The study recorded 150 to 200 TCR beta chains that were cytomegalovirus-associated. A few chains linked to CMV were shown in vitro to be specific for CMV antigens.

The CDR3 extends over 17 amino acids. Per the germline V gene, CDR1 is MNHEY and CDR2 is SMNVEV (reference sequence). J was trimmed by 10 bases and V by 10 bases; bases with no gene match: 25. The sample taken for sequencing was PBMCs. The clonotype comes from a woman aged 18-35 years in good health and CMV-seronegative. J is TRBJ2-1 and V is TRBV27; 7 bases line up with TRBD1. CDR3 nucleotide sequence: TGTGCCACCCTGTTGACAGGGCCCGGCTCTTCCCCTGAGGAGCAGTTCTTC. Residues: CATLLTGPGSSPEEQFF.